This T cell receptor (beta chain) appears in the sequencing data of a study of CXCR3-negative and CXCR3-positive naive CD8 T cells. General study points: Both of the naive subsets showed about the same high diversity, but memory CD8+ cells had much less. Researchers report that CXCR3-positive naive cells carry more hydrophobic TRB CDR3s than CXCR3-negative naive cells.

The sorter processed each CD8+ T cell subset in triplicate at some 330,000 cells apiece. CD45RO-CCR7+CD27+CD95- marked naive CD8+ T cells. With respect to this clonotype: The antigen is undetermined.

The CDR3 is 16 residues long. The V gene's germline CDR1 is SEHNR and CDR2 FQNEAQ (reference sequence). TRB cDNA was prepared as libraries by UMI-labeled 5' RACE. TCRdb reprocessed the 5' RACE reads and keeps a single row for each CDR3 protein, giving no DNA. The sample table includes about 120,000 distinct CDR3 sequences. This chain joins TRBV7-9 and TRBJ2-2; absent DNA, TCRdb's TRBD2 call cannot be checked. The sample taken for sequencing was naive CXCR3+ CD8+ T cells from blood. The subset denotes: CD45RO-CCR7+CD27+CD95- naive CD8+ T cells expressing CXCR3 (TNR3+). The receptor was derived from a human donor in good health. Some clones in this sample may be carry-over from other donors' samples. CDR3 in amino acids: CASSLLPGPTGGELFF.